The 12 T cell receptor beta chains below were found in one sample sequenced in a study of shared clonotypes between healthy human individuals. Repertoires were generated with immunoSEQ multiplex PCR, while TCRdb's copy carries only in-frame clones and drops some. The data show about 2.1 million clones, with just over 90% seen just once and approximately 1.6% held by the top ten. Naive CD8 populations comprised CD45RO-negative cells positively selected for CCR7, excluding terminally differentiated effector memory CD45RA+ cells. Source material: naive CD8+ T cells from PBMCs. The receptor set was obtained from a man aged 18 to 30 in good health. Some clones in this sample may be carry-over from other donors' samples.

J is TRBJ2-3 and V is TRBV6-4, with 10 positions matching TRBD2. The CDR3 is 15 residues long. Per germline, CDR1 MRHNA and CDR2 SNTAGT. V was pared by 2 bases and J by 5 bases, with 4 bases of the junction left unmatched. The CDR3 sequence is CASSDIAGGVDTQYF. The CDR3 DNA follows: TGTGCCAGCAGTGACATAGCGGGAGGAGTAGATACGCAGTATTTT.

V gene TRBV29-1 combines with J gene TRBJ1-3; D unresolved. V was cut by 0 bases and J by 1 base, with 13 bases left in between. CDR1 and CDR2 (germline): SQVTM, ANQGSEA. The CDR3 has 16 amino acids. The CDR3 DNA is TGCAGCGTTGAAGATCTAAGGATGGGGTCTGGAAACACCATATATTTT. It encodes CSVEDLRMGSGNTIYF.

The chain is built from TRBV6-5 and TRBJ2-1; D call uncertain. V gave up 5 bases and J gave up 3 bases, with 8 bases separating them. The CDR3 is 13 amino acids. Looked up from germline, CDR1 is MNHEY and CDR2 is SVGAGI. CDR3 bases: TGTGCCAGCAGTCCTAGGAACTACAATGAGCAGTTCTTC. Its protein product is CASSPRNYNEQFF.

J is TRBJ2-7 and V is TRBV7-9; no firm D call. The V gene's germline CDR1 is SEHNR and CDR2 FQNEAQ (reference sequence). V dropped 5 bases and J dropped 5 bases, with 10 bases sitting between them. This CDR3 is built from 12 residues. The CDR3 nucleotides read TGTGCCAGCAGCCGTGCCAGCAACGAGCAGTACTTC. Translated: CASSRASNEQYF.

The V gene is TRBV5-1, the J gene TRBJ1-3; D remains ambiguous. V lost 5 bases and J lost 8, with 11 bases in between. CDR3 length: 12 amino acids. Germline V gene data show CDR1 as SGHRS and CDR2 as YFSETQ. CDR3: CASSRDGYTIYF. The CDR3 DNA reads TGCGCCAGCAGTAGGGATGGTTACACCATATATTTT.

The chain joins TRBV5-1 to TRBJ2-1; the match to TRBD2 covers 11 bases. The CDR3 is made up of 16 amino acids. Per germline, CDR1 SGHRS and CDR2 YFSETQ. V was clipped by 0 bases and J by 4 bases; unmatched bases: 3. The CDR3 sequence: CASSLAGTSGYNEQFF. In nucleotides, the CDR3 is TGCGCCAGCAGCTTGGCGGGGACTAGCGGTTACAATGAGCAGTTCTTC.

V usage is TRBV14 and J usage is TRBJ2-7; D not certain. V was cut by 4 bases and J by 3 bases, with 10 bases left in between. The CDR3 runs to 13 residues. Germline V gene data show CDR1 as SGHDN and CDR2 as FVKESK. CDR3 sequence: CASSPGFFYEQYF. The CDR3 coding sequence is TGTGCCAGCAGCCCTGGATTCTTCTACGAGCAGTACTTC. Full variable domain (outside the CDR3, taken from reference TRBV14 and TRBJ2-7): EAGVTQFPSHSVIEKGQTVTLRCDPISGHDNLYWYRRVMGKEIKFLLHFVKESKQDESGMPNNRFLAERTGGTYSTLKVQPAELEDSGVYFCASSPGFFYEQYFGPGTRLTVT.

This clone was found once. The V call is TRBV9, the J call TRBJ1-2, with a tentative D call TRBD1 (5 bases). The CDR3 is made up of 16 amino acids. V was trimmed by 4 bases and J by 8 bases, leaving 24 bases between them. Germline V CDR1 and CDR2: SGDLS, YYNGEE. CDR3 nucleotide sequence: TGTGCCAGCAGCTTCCGAGTTGGGGGGGATTTAAAAGGCTACACCTTC. Its protein is CASSFRVGGDLKGYTF.

The chain links TRBV6-6 to TRBJ1-1, with TRBD1 identical over 9 bases. The CDR3 covers 14 residues. V shed 6 bases and J 5 bases; nucleotides not matched to a gene: 7. The germline CDR1 and CDR2 sequences are MNHNY and SVGAGI (reference sequence). The CDR3 DNA reads TGTGCCAGCAGCCGGACAGGGGAAAGGACTGAAGCTTTCTTT. Protein: CASSRTGERTEAFF.

The V call is TRBV27, the J call TRBJ2-1, with TRBD2 as a possible D gene (6 bases). The CDR3 covers 14 residues. Trimming stripped 2 bases from V and 7 bases from J, with 12 bases between. Germline CDR1 and CDR2: MNHEY and SMNVEV (reference sequence). CDR3 nucleotide sequence: TGTGCCAGCAGTTTACGCGGGGTTAAGAATGAGCAGTTCTTC. This codes for CASSLRGVKNEQFF.

This rearrangement joins TRBV9 to TRBJ2-2; no clear D. CDR1 and CDR2 from the germline V gene are SGDLS and YYNGEE. V shed 7 bases and J shed 7 bases, with 8 bases lying between them. The CDR3 has 11 amino acids. The CDR3 spells CASGGVGELFF. CDR3 nucleotide sequence: TGTGCCAGCGGTGGGGTCGGGGAGCTGTTTTTT.

The table lists this clone with a count of one. The V gene is TRBV6-5, the J gene TRBJ1-1, with 8 bases matching TRBD1. Trimming at V came to 5 bases and at J to 4 bases, leaving 9 bases not matched to a gene. The CDR3 totals 15 residues. CDR1 and CDR2 (germline): MNHEY, SVGAGI. CDR3 in DNA: TGTGCCAGCAGTCTAACCAGGGGGCGCGTCACTGAAGCTTTCTTT. This translates into CASSLTRGRVTEAFF.